One sample yielded the 6 T cell receptor beta chains listed below, sequenced in a study of T cells in localized non-small cell lung cancer. Sequencing used immunoSEQ multiplex PCR; TCRdb keeps in-frame clones, though not all of them. The profile shows a few thousand clones, over 25% of them singletons. Sequencing was performed on lung tumor tissue, taken before any cancer treatment. These receptor sequences come from a female donor at least 60 years old with stage I lung adenocarcinoma.

The V gene is TRBV6-8, the J gene TRBJ2-1, with 8 bases lining up with TRBD1. Germline assignment: CDR1 MNHGY and CDR2 SAAAGT. The CDR3 runs to 13 residues. After removal of 7 bases from V and 9 bases from J, the junction contained 8 bases not matched to a gene. The CDR3 DNA follows: TGTGCCAGCACCCCGACAGGGGAAGGTGAGCAGTTCTTC. Its translation: CASTPTGEGEQFF.

Only a few counts were recorded for this clone. The gene calls are TRBV7-6 and TRBJ2-5; a possible D gene is TRBD1 (5 bases). Looked up from germline, CDR1 is SGHVS and CDR2 is FNYEAQ. Trimming removed 5 bases at V and 5 bases at J, with 24 bases between. This CDR3 spans 17 amino acids. Here the CDR3 DNA reads TGTGCCAGCAGCCCGTCGGCAGGGTTGGGCAGGGATGAGACCCAGTACTTC. Translating gives CASSPSAGLGRDETQYF.

This chain joins TRBV5-1 and TRBJ2-2, with 9 bases aligning to TRBD1. J was trimmed by 10 bases and V by 0 bases; bases with no gene match: 4. The V gene's germline CDR1 is SGHRS and CDR2 YFSETQ. CDR3 length: 14 residues. The CDR3 DNA sequence: TGCGCCAGCAGCTTGGTAACAGGGGGCGCGGAGCTGTTTTTT. Residues: CASSLVTGGAELFF.

This chain connects TRBV11-3 to TRBJ1-4; D is uncertain. V shed 2 bases and J shed 4 bases, with 11 bases lying between them. Germline V lookup: CDR1 SGHNT, CDR2 YENEEA. The CDR3 spans 15 residues. The CDR3 here is CASSLQSGFNEKLFF. In nucleotides, the CDR3 is TGTGCCAGCAGCTTACAGTCCGGATTTAATGAAAAACTGTTTTTT.

V and J are TRBV29-1 and TRBJ2-7, with D tentatively TRBD2 (6 bases). The ends were cut back, 6 bases at V and 0 bases at J, with 12 bases in the middle. The CDR3 has 13 amino acids. Per germline, CDR1 SQVTM and CDR2 ANQGSEA. The CDR3 nucleotides read TGCAGCGTAGGGACTGAGAGCTCCTACGAGCAGTACGTC. As protein: CSVGTESSYEQYV.

This clone is classed as medium-sized (0.01 to 0.1%). DNA for the CDR3: TGTGCCCTCAGAGGTAGTAGGGGGCAAGAGACCCAGTACTTC. The encoded protein is CALRGSRGQETQYF. The chain recombines TRBV6-8 with TRBJ2-5; TRBD1 might be the D (6 bases). CDR1 is MNHGY, CDR2 SAAAGT, per germline. Trimming shortened V by 11 bases and J by 2 bases, and 18 bases separated the two germline ends. The CDR3 is 14 residues long.